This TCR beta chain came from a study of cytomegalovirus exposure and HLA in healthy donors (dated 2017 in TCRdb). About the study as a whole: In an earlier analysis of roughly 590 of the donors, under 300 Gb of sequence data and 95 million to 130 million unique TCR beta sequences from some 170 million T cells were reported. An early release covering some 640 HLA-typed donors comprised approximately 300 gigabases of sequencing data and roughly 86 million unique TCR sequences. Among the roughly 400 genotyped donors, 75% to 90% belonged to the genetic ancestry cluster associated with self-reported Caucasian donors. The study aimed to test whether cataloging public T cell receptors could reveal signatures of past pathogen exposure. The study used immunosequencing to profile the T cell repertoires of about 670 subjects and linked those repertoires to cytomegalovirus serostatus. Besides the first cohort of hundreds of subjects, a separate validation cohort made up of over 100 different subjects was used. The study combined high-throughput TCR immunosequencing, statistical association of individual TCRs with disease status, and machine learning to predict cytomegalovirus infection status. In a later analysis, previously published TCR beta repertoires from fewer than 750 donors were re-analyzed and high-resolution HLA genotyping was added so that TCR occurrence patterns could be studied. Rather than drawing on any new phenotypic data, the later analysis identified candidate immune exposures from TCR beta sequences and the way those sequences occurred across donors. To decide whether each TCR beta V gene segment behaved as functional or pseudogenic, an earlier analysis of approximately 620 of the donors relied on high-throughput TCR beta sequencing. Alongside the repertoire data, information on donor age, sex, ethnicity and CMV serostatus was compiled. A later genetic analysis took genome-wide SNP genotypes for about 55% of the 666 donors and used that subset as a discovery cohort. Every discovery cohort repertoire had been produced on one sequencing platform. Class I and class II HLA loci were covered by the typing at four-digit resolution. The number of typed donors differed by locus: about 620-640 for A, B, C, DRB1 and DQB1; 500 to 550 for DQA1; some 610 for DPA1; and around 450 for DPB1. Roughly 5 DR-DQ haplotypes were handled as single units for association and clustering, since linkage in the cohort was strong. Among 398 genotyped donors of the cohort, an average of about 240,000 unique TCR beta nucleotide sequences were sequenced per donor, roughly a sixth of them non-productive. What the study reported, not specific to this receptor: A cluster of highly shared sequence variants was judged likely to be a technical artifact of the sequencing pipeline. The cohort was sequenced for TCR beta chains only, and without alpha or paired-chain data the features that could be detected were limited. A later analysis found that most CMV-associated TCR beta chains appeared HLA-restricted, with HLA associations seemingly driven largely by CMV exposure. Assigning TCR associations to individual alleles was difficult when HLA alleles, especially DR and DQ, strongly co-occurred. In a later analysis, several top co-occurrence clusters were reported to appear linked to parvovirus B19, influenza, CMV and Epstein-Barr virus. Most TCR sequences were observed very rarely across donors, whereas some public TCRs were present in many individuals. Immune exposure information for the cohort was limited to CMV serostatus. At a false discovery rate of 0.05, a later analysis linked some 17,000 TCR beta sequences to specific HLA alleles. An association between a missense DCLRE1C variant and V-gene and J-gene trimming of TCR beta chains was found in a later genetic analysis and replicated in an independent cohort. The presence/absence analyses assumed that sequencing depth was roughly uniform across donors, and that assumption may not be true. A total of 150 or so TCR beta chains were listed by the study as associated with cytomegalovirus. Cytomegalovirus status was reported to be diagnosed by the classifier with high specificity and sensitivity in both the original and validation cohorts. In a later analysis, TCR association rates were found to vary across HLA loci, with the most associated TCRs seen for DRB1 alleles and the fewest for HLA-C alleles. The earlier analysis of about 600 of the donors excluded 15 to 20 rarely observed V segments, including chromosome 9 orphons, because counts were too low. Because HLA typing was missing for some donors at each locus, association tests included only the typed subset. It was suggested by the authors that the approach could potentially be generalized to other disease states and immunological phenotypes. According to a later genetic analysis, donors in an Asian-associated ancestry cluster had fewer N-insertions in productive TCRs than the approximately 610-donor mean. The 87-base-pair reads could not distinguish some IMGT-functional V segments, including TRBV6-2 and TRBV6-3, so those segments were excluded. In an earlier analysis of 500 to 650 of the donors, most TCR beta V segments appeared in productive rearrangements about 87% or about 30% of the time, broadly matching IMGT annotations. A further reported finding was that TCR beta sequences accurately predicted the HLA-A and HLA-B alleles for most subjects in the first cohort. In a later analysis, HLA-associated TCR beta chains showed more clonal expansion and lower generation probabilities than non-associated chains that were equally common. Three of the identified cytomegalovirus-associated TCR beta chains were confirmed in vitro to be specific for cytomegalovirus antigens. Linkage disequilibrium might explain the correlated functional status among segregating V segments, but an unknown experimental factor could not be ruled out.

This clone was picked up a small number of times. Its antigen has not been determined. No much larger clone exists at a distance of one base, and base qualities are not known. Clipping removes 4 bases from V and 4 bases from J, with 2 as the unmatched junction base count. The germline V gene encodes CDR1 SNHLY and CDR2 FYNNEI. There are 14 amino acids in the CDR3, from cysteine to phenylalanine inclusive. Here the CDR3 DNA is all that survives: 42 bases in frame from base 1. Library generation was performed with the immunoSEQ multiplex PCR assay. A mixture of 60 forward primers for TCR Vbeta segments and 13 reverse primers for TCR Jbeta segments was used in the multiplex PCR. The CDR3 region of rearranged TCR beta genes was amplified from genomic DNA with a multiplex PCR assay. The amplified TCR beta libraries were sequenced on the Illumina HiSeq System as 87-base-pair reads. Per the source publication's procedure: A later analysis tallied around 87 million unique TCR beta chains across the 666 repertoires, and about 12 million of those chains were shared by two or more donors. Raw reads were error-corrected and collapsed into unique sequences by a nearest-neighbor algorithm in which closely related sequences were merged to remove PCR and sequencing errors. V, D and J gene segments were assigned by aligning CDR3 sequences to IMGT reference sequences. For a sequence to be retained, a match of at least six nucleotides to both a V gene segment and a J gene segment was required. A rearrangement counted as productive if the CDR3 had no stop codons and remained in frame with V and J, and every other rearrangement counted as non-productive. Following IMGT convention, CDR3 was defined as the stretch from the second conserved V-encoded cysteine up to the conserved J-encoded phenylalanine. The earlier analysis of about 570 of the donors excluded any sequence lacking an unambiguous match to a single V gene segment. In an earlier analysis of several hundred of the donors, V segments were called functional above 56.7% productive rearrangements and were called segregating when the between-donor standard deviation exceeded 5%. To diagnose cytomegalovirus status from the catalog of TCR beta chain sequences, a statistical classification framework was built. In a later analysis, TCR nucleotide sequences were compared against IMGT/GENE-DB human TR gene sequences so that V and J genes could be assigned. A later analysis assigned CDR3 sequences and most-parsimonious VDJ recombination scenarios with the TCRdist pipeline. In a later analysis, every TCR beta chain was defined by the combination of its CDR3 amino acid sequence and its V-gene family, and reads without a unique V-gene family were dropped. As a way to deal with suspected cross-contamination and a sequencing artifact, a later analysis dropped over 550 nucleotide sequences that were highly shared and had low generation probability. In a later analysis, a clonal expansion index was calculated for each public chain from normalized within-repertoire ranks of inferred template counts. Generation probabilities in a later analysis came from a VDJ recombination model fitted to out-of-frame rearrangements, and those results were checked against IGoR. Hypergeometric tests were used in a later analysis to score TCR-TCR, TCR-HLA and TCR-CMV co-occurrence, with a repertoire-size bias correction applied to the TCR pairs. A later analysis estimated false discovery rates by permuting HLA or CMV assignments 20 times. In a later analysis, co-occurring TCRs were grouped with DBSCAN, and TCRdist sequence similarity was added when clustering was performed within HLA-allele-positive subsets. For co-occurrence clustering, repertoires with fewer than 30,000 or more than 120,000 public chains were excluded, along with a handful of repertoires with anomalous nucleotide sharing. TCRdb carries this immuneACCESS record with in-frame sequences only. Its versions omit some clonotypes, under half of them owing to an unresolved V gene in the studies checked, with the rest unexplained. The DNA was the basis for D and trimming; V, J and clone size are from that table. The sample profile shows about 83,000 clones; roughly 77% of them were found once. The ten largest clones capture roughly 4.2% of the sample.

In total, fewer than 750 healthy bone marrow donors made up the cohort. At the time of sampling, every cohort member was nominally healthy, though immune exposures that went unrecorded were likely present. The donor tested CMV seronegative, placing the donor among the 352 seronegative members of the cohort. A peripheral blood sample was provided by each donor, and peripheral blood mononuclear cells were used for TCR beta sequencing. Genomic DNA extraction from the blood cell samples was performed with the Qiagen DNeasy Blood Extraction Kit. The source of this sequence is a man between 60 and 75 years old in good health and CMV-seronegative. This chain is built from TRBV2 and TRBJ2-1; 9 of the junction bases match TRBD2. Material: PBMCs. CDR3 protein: CASSGGGGYNEQFF. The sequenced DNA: TGTGCCAGCAGTGGCGGGGGGGGTTACAATGAGCAGTTCTTC.